At least ten counts were recorded for the clone carrying this TCR beta chain. Its specificity is unknown. The data originate from a study of neurological immune-mediated disorders. Study-level points and caveats: No CDR3 amino acid sequences recurred among expanded clones across subjects, suggesting private repertoires in all groups. Healthy controls had more TCR clonal expansion than multiple sclerosis, which showed the least, whereas HTLV-1-associated myelopathy showed the most.

Unsorted libraries were generated from 2 million PBMCs. These cells had been stored in RNAlater at -80 C. The method for making cDNA was 5'RACE, and it used 10-nucleotide random UMIs. One entry per CDR3 protein, called by TCRdb with MiXCR from the 5' RACE reads. Of 15,000 or so distinct CDR3 sequences detected, under 15% appear once; the ten largest clones hold approximately 15%. The source is a man in his sixties with HTLV-1-associated myelopathy (HAM/TSP). The sample consisted of PBMCs.

The CDR3 is CASGRPGQGHNEQFF. CDR3 in DNA: TGTGCCAGCGGAAGGCCGGGACAGGGGCACAATGAGCAGTTCTTC. This chain uses TRBV25-1 with TRBJ2-1; 10 positions agree with TRBD1. There are 15 residues in the CDR3. CDR1 is MGHDK, CDR2 SYGVNS, per germline. The ends lost 8 bases at V and 5 bases at J; junction bases unmatched: 9.